This TCR beta chain emerged from a study of sequential checkpoint blockade in melanoma. Turning to the study itself: Patients were randomized 1:1 to nivolumab-then-ipilimumab or ipilimumab-then-nivolumab first-line. Maintenance nivolumab came after either treatment sequence.

The treatment: randomized to nivolumab then ipilimumab (arm A) or the reverse (arm B). Sorted cells were live CD3+CD8+, lacking CD19 and CD56, from PBMCs. The CDR3 is 13 amino acids. The germline CDR1 and CDR2 sequences are LGHNA and YSLEER. V was pared by 2 bases and J by 4 bases, with 8 bases between. Assay used: immunoSEQ multiplex PCR; TCRdb lists only in-frame clones, some missing. Altogether approximately 10,000 clones are present, roughly 80% being singletons, with the ten largest covering approximately 55%. The chain uses TRBV4-3 and TRBJ1-2; D is unresolved. The specimen was CD8+ T cells sorted from blood (inferred from file names), collected from a patient given nivolumab and ipilimumab in sequence. This receptor was obtained from a human donor with melanoma. In DNA form, the CDR3 reads TGCGCCAGCAGCCAACGGAACAGCTATGGCTACACCTTC. Its protein is CASSQRNSYGYTF.